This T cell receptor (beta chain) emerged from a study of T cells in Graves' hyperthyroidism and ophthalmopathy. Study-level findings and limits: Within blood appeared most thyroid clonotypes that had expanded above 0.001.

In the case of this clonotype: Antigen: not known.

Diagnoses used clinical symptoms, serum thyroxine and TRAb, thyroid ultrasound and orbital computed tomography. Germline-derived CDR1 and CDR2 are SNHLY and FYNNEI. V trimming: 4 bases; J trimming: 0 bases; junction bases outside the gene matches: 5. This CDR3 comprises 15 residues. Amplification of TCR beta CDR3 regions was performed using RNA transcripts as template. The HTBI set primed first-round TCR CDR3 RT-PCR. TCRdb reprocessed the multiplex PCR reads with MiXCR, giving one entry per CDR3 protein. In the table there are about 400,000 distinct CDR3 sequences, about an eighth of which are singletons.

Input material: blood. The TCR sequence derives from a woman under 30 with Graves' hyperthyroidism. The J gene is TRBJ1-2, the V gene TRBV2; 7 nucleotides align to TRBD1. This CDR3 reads CASSGQGRTNYGYTF. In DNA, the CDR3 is TGTGCCAGCAGTGGACAGGGAAGGACTAACTATGGCTACACCTTC.